This T cell receptor beta chain was found in a study of siplizumab effects on memory and regulatory T cells. Turning to this clone: Its specificity is not known.

Method: immunoSEQ multiplex PCR; TCRdb's copy keeps in-frame clones and lacks some. The top ten hold 6% of the sample, which has 15,000 to 20,000 clones, 44% seen once. In germline, CDR1 is MNHNY, CDR2 SVGAGI (reference sequence). The V segment lost 5 bases and the J segment 4 bases; nucleotides outside the gene matches: 7. The CDR3 has 15 amino acids. Coculturing of the mixed lymphocyte reaction cells was performed at 37°C for over 5 days. Study-wide points: Naive or memory phenotype was unassignable for roughly 75-97% of proliferating CD4+ or CD8+ clones.

The chain carries TRBV6-6 and TRBJ1-4; 7 nucleotides match TRBD1. This sequence originates from a human donor in good health; the cells came from an allogeneic mixed lymphocyte reaction. Some clones in this sample may be carry-over from other donors' samples. Sequencing input: CFSE-low (dividing) CD4+ T cells sorted from an allogeneic mixed lymphocyte reaction. This CDR3 is CASSRWTGLNEKLFF. Here the CDR3 DNA reads TGTGCCAGCAGTCGGTGGACAGGACTTAATGAAAAACTGTTTTTT.